The rows below give T cell receptor beta chains drawn from one sample of a study of T cell changes during pregnancy in multiple sclerosis. Sequencing used immunoSEQ multiplex PCR; TCRdb keeps in-frame clones, though not all of them. The sample lists around 50,000 clones, 85% to 95% seen once, with under 0.85% in the top ten. This specimen was CD4+ T cells from peripheral blood mononuclear cells, taken in the third trimester of pregnancy. These receptors originate from a female donor with multiple sclerosis, enrolled in a pregnancy study. The CDR3 runs from the conserved cysteine through the conserved F or W. A D gene is named only where the DNA matches it firmly. Some rows mark clone size as missing; the rest say once, few, many or name a class of expanded clone.

cdr3_aa | cdr3_nt | d_call | cdr3_length | v_call | clone_size | j_call
CSVQGTYEQYF | TGCAGCGTCCAGGGGACATACGAGCAGTACTTC | - | 11 | TRBV29-1 | - | TRBJ2-7
CASSKNSPGGGQGGTQYF | TGTGCCAGCAGTAAAAATTCCCCAGGGGGCGGCCAGGGGGGTACGCAGTATTTT | TRBD1 | 18 | TRBV2 | - | TRBJ2-3
CASATGGWDTEAFF | TGTGCCAGTGCCACCGGGGGATGGGACACTGAAGCTTTCTTT | - | 14 | TRBV2 | - | TRBJ1-1
CASRALSVGTPNGYTF | TGTGCCAGCAGAGCACTCTCAGTAGGGACACCGAATGGCTACACCTTC | - | 16 | TRBV13 | - | TRBJ1-2
CASSNSGRNLNEQFF | TGTGCCAGTAGTAATAGCGGGAGAAATCTTAATGAGCAGTTCTTC | TRBD2 | 15 | TRBV19 | once | TRBJ2-1
CASSWGLTGRSGNEQFF | TGTGCCAGCAGCTGGGGATTGACAGGGAGGTCCGGCAATGAGCAGTTCTTC | - | 17 | TRBV5-6 | - | TRBJ2-1
CASSFFRTGENIQYF | TGTGCCAGCAGCTTTTTCCGGACAGGGGAAAACATTCAGTACTTC | TRBD1 | 15 | TRBV7-8 | once | TRBJ2-4
CASSENRGSYKNIQYF | TGTGCCAGCAGTGAAAACAGGGGGTCTTACAAAAACATTCAGTACTTC | TRBD1 | 16 | TRBV2 | few | TRBJ2-4
CASSPGLQASSYNEQFF | TGTGCCAGCAGTCCCGGACTGCAAGCGAGCTCCTACAATGAGCAGTTCTTC | - | 17 | TRBV25-1 | - | TRBJ2-1
CASSPGPGQGAAGYTF | TGTGCCAGCAGCCCCGGTCCAGGGCAGGGGGCCGCTGGCTACACCTTC | TRBD1 | 16 | TRBV7-9 | - | TRBJ1-2
CAIRASELAAPTGSYNEQFF | TGTGCCATCAGAGCATCCGAGTTAGCCGCTCCTACCGGCTCCTACAATGAGCAGTTCTTC | - | 20 | TRBV10-3 | - | TRBJ2-1
CASSLASTETQYF | TGTGCCAGCAGCTTGGCCAGTACAGAGACCCAGTACTTC | - | 13 | TRBV5-4 | once | TRBJ2-5
CASSESRQGLETQYF | TGTGCCAGCAGTGAAAGCAGACAGGGATTAGAGACCCAGTACTTC | TRBD1 | 15 | TRBV6-1 | once | TRBJ2-5
CASSLLGGSPPGYTF | TGTGCCAGCAGTTTATTAGGCGGCAGTCCCCCGGGCTACACCTTC | - | 15 | TRBV28 | - | TRBJ1-2
CASRGGLAGDNEQFF | TGTGCCAGCAGGGGGGGGCTAGCGGGAGACAATGAGCAGTTCTTC | TRBD2 | 15 | TRBV7-2 | - | TRBJ2-1
CASSAQGVSTEAFF | TGTGCCAGCAGCGCACAGGGGGTGAGCACTGAAGCTTTCTTT | TRBD1 | 14 | TRBV7-8 | - | TRBJ1-1
CASSQRLFQETQYF | TGTGCCAGCAGCCAACGACTATTCCAAGAGACCCAGTACTTC | - | 14 | TRBV2 | - | TRBJ2-5
CASNSGGVDTEAFF | TGTGCCAGCAACTCAGGGGGAGTGGACACTGAAGCTTTCTTT | TRBD1 | 14 | TRBV28 | - | TRBJ1-1
CASSRTGLGDNEQFF | TGTGCCAGCAGCCGGACAGGGCTGGGGGACAATGAGCAGTTCTTC | TRBD1 | 15 | TRBV11-2 | - | TRBJ2-1
CASSSRLADNTGELFF | TGTGCCAGCAGCTCCCGACTAGCGGATAACACCGGGGAGCTGTTTTTT | TRBD2 | 16 | TRBV7-6 | - | TRBJ2-2
CASIGGSRETQYF | TGTGCCAGCATCGGGGGGAGTCGGGAGACCCAGTACTTC | TRBD2 | 13 | TRBV2 | - | TRBJ2-5
CSVEHPTGLSFF | TGCAGCGTTGAACATCCCACAGGGTTGTCTTTCTTT | - | 12 | TRBV29-1 | - | TRBJ1-1
CASSARVGSYEQYF | TGTGCCAGCAGCGCCCGGGTTGGGTCCTACGAGCAGTACTTC | - | 14 | TRBV13 | - | TRBJ2-7
CASSDQGAFTGNTIYF | TGTGCCAGCAGTGATCAGGGGGCCTTTACGGGAAACACCATATATTTT | TRBD1 | 16 | TRBV6-1 | - | TRBJ1-3
CASSPPTVPGQGASGANVLTF | TGTGCCAGCAGCCCCCCCACCGTACCGGGACAGGGGGCATCTGGGGCCAACGTCCTGACTTTC | TRBD1 | 21 | TRBV13 | once | TRBJ2-6
CATISGSSYEQYF | TGTGCCACCATTTCCGGGAGCTCCTACGAGCAGTACTTC | - | 13 | TRBV6-5 | - | TRBJ2-7
CASSLNLLAGGNNEQFF | TGTGCCAGCAGCCTTAACCTACTAGCGGGAGGTAACAATGAGCAGTTCTTC | TRBD2 | 17 | TRBV7-3 | - | TRBJ2-1
CASSYSIGQGMNEQYF | TGTGCCAGCAGTTACAGCATCGGACAGGGGATGAACGAGCAGTACTTC | TRBD1 | 16 | TRBV6-6 | few | TRBJ2-7